The T cell receptor beta chain under discussion was sequenced for a study of EBV T-cell therapy then PD-1 blockade in nasopharyngeal carcinoma. Documented treatment: AdE1-LMPpoly-expanded autologous EBV-specific T-cell therapy followed by anti-PD-1 nivolumab. This clone showed up just once. Its cognate antigen is unknown. Sequencing used immunoSEQ multiplex PCR; TCRdb keeps in-frame clones, though not all of them. The sample lists 13,000 to 15,000 clones, 84% occurring once. This material consisted of CD8+ T cells from blood, taken around day 100 from a patient whose treatment included autologous EBV-specific T cells and nivolumab. The TCR comes from a man aged 35 to 55 with nasopharyngeal carcinoma.

The CDR3 nucleotides read TGTGCCAGCAGGCGAGCCACTGAAGCTTTCTTT. Residues: CASRRATEAFF. The genes are TRBV27 and TRBJ1-1; D is unresolved. The germline V and J ends were trimmed by 6 bases and 4 bases, with 6 bases remaining between them. The V gene's germline CDR1 is MNHEY and CDR2 SMNVEV (reference sequence). CDR3 length: 11 amino acids.